These 10 T cell receptor beta chains were sequenced from one sample in a study of response to subunit inactivated influenza vaccine. TCRdb analysed the RT-PCR reads with MiXCR anew, one entry per CDR3 protein. The table shows more than 500,000 distinct CDR3 sequences, with 11% occurring only once. The same sample was also used in a study of T cells expressing NK-cell markers. From that report: For TCR beta, cDNA was produced by 5'RACE template switching with UMIs.

This sample comprised PBMCs from blood, obtained on the day of vaccination. These receptors came from a man aged 45-60 years who received an inactivated influenza vaccine.

The chain combines TRBV12-3 or TRBV12-4 with TRBJ2-5; 9 nucleotides line up with TRBD1. V dropped 2 bases and J dropped 5; count of bases not matched to a gene: 12. This CDR3 region has 17 residues. The CDR3 protein is CASSLFRGTGQAETQYF. The DNA of the CDR3 is TGTGCCAGCAGTTTATTTAGAGGGACAGGGCAGGCTGAGACCCAGTACTTC.

This clonotype has more than one count but fewer than ten. The rearrangement links TRBV19 to TRBJ2-1, with a tentative D call TRBD2 (5 bases). Germline loops: CDR1 LNHDA, CDR2 SQIVND (reference sequence). CDR3 length: 13 residues. Trimming removed 3 bases from V and 13 bases from J, with 16 bases in between. CDR3 nucleotide sequence: TGTGCCAGTAGTATCCCCTTGGAGGTCCCCCAGTTCTTC. Translating gives CASSIPLEVPQFF.

This clonotype was recorded a few times. The chain carries TRBV5-1 and TRBJ2-7; TRBD2 aligns across 7 bases. Unmatched junction bases numbered 15, after V lost 0 bases and J lost 9 bases. This CDR3 region has 16 residues. Germline V gene sequence: CDR1 SGHRS, CDR2 YFSETQ. The CDR3 DNA reads TGCGCCAGCAGCTTGGGTGCCCAGGGAGGGTCAATGGGGCAGTACTTC. Encoded protein: CASSLGAQGGSMGQYF.

This clonotype has a count of ten or more. The V call is TRBV5-6, the J call TRBJ1-2, with D uncertain. V was cut by 4 bases and J by 1 base, with 8 bases left in between. Germline V gene lookup returns CDR1 SGHDT and CDR2 YYEEEE. This CDR3 is 13 amino acids long. The CDR3 DNA reads as TGTGCCAGCAGCGACACCGTTAACTATGGCTACACCTTC. Translating it yields CASSDTVNYGYTF. The full variable domain, rest sourced from reference TRBV5-6 and TRBJ1-2, is DAGVTQSPTHLIKTRGQQVTLRCSPKSGHDTVSWYQQALGQGPQFIFQYYEEEERQRGNFPDRFSGHQFPNYSSELNVNALLLGDSALYLCASSDTVNYGYTFGSGTRLTVV.

This chain joins TRBV4-1 and TRBJ1-4; 8 nucleotides line up with TRBD1. Looked up from germline, CDR1 is MGHRA and CDR2 is YSYEKL. The CDR3 has 15 residues. The ends lost 2 bases at V and 8 bases at J; junction bases unmatched: 7. The CDR3 nucleotides read TGCGCCAGCAGCCAACCGTCAGGGGGCCGGGAAAAACTGTTTTTT. As protein: CASSQPSGGREKLFF.

V and J are TRBV20-1 and TRBJ1-5; D call uncertain. With 3 bases removed from V and 2 bases from J, the gap between germline ends came to 11 bases. CDR3 length equals 14 residues. Germline V gene lookup returns CDR1 DFQATT and CDR2 SNEGSKA (reference sequence). CDR3 coding DNA: TGCAGTGCTAGGCAAGGGTCGGGCAATCAGCCCCAGCATTTT. Its protein is CSARQGSGNQPQHF.

The chain couples TRBV13 to TRBJ2-7; 9 bases line up with TRBD2. Germline V gene lookup returns CDR1 PRHDT and CDR2 FYEKMQ (reference sequence). The CDR3 covers 17 residues. With V trimmed by 0 bases and J by 3 bases, 9 bases remained unmatched. CDR3 region: CASSLGLSGGGGYEQYF. The CDR3 nucleotides are TGTGCCAGCAGCTTAGGCCTGAGTGGCGGGGGGGGCTACGAGCAGTACTTC.

The chain has TRBV11-1 and TRBJ2-5, with 10 bases aligning to TRBD2. Trimming removed 4 bases from V and 4 bases from J; junction bases left unmatched: 18. The CDR3 length is 19 residues. Germline CDR1 reads SGHAT; CDR2 reads FQDESV (reference sequence). The CDR3 DNA reads as TGTGCCAGCAGCTCTCTACCCGAGGCTAGCGGGAGCCCAGGAGAGACCCAGTACTTC. Its protein product is CASSSLPEASGSPGETQYF.

The chain uses TRBV14 and TRBJ2-2; 8 bases map to TRBD2. Germline trimming cut 1 base from V and 6 bases from J; bases unmatched to any gene: 10. Germline V gene sequence: CDR1 SGHDN, CDR2 FVKESK. This CDR3 contains 17 residues. In DNA form, the CDR3 reads TGTGCCAGCAGCCAAGCAGTGGGACTAGTGTCGGCCGGGGAGCTGTTTTTT. Its translation: CASSQAVGLVSAGELFF.

This clonotype was counted only a few times. This chain links TRBV4-3 with TRBJ1-5; a possible D gene is TRBD1 (6 bases). The germline V gene encodes CDR1 LGHNA and CDR2 YSLEER. The V gene lost 6 bases and the J gene lost 5 bases, with 17 bases spanning the gap. This CDR3 contains 15 residues. The CDR3 region has the DNA TGCGCCAGCAGTCCCTCTTCGGGGGCAGATCAGCCCCAGCATTTT. Translated: CASSPSSGADQPQHF.